This record concerns one TCR beta chain sequence. Its antigen is as yet unknown. This record belongs to a study of graft-versus-host responses after intestinal transplantation. CDR1 MDHEN and CDR2 SYDVKM come from the germline V gene. The CDR3 is made up of 15 amino acids. V lost 3 bases and J lost 1, with 12 bases in between. The repertoire was sequenced with immunoSEQ multiplex PCR; TCRdb's copy has only in-frame clones and lacks some. The sample carries over 55,000 clones, over 70% recorded once. The receptor was isolated from a human donor who was the organ donor for an intestinal transplant. Sequencing used unstimulated CD4+ T cells sorted from spleen or lymph node cells, obtained before transplant. The rearrangement links TRBV28 to TRBJ1-1, with D possibly TRBD1 on 5 matching bases. The chain's CDR3 is CASSLHSDRNTEAFF. The DNA of the CDR3 is TGTGCCAGCAGTTTGCATTCCGACAGGAACACTGAAGCTTTCTTT.